This T cell receptor (beta chain) was captured by sequencing in a study of blood T cell repertoires in COVID-19. Across the whole study: The samples span acute and convalescent COVID-19 from the United States, Italy and Spain. T cells, B-cell-depleted T cells, or PBMCs provided the cDNA or gDNA that served as material.

Clones were read by immunoSEQ multiplex PCR, and TCRdb kept only the in-frame ones, dropping some. The sample has around 120,000 clones, 60% to 85% seen once. Trimming pared 0 bases from V and 7 bases from J, leaving 9 bases between. From germline, CDR1 is GTSNPN and CDR2 SVGIG (reference sequence). The CDR3 totals 12 residues. Sequencing was done on a sample of peripheral blood. The chain combines TRBV30 with TRBJ1-2; D is unclear. This TCR came from a man between 65 and 85 years old with acute or convalescent COVID-19. The CDR3 nucleotides are TGTGCCTGGAGTGTAAGCAGGTCTGGCTACACCTTC. Translation: CAWSVSRSGYTF.